This TCR beta chain was recorded in a study of shared T cell receptors in the human thymus. The CDR3 totals 17 residues. Germline trimming cut 6 bases from V and 7 bases from J; bases unmatched to any gene: 14. From germline, CDR1 is WSHSY and CDR2 SAAADI. Libraries were prepared by immunoSEQ multiplex PCR; TCRdb keeps only in-frame clonotypes and omits some of them. Among about 380,000 clones listed, 95% were seen once. The chain combines TRBV10-2 with TRBJ2-1, with 11 bases aligning to TRBD2. The sequenced sample was thymocytes. This clonotype originated in a human donor. The CDR3: CASSHHTVGTSGNEQFF. Written as DNA, the CDR3 is TGCGCCAGCAGCCACCATACCGTCGGGACTAGCGGTAATGAGCAGTTCTTC.